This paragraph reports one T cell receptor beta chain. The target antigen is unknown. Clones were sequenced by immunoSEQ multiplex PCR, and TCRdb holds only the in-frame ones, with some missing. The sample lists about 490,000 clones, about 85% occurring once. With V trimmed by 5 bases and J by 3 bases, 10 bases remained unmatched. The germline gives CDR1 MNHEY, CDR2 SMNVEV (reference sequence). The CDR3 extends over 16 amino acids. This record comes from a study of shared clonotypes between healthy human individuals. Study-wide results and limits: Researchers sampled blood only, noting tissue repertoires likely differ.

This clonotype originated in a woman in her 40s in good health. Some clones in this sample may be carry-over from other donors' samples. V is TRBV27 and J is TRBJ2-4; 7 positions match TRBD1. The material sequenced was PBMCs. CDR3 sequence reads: CASSTHRDRNKNIQYF. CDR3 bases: TGTGCCAGCAGTACTCACCGGGACAGAAACAAAAACATTCAGTACTTC.